These 3 T cell receptor beta chains were sequenced from one sample in a study of cytomegalovirus exposure and HLA in healthy donors. The assay was immunoSEQ multiplex PCR, and TCRdb's table has in-frame clones only and misses some. Among 250,000 to 400,000 clones listed, 70% to 90% were seen once. Sequencing input: PBMCs. The receptor source for this set is a man aged 25-45 years in good health and CMV-seronegative.

This chain uses TRBV27 with TRBJ1-5; D remains unclear. Trimming shortened V by 6 bases and J by 7 bases, and 13 bases separated the two germline ends. The CDR3 totals 13 residues. Germline assignment: CDR1 MNHEY and CDR2 SMNVEV (reference sequence). The DNA for the CDR3 is TGTGCCAGCAGAGAGGGCTCGAGCCAGCCCCAGCATTTT. Translated, it gives CASREGSSQPQHF.

This chain connects TRBV19 to TRBJ1-6; 9 nucleotides match TRBD1. The V gene's germline CDR1 is LNHDA and CDR2 SQIVND (reference sequence). The CDR3 extends over 17 amino acids. V shed 7 bases and J 6 bases; nucleotides not matched to a gene: 13. This CDR3 reads CASTRGQGSQFNSPLHF. Written as DNA, the CDR3 is TGTGCCAGTACTCGGGGACAGGGATCCCAATTTAATTCACCCCTCCACTTT.

The chain is built from TRBV7-9 and TRBJ2-6; D might be TRBD2 (6 bases). This CDR3 spans 18 amino acids. Germline V gene sequence: CDR1 SEHNR, CDR2 FQNEAQ (reference sequence). V was clipped by 4 bases and J by 0 bases, with 16 bases between them. CDR3 region: CASSYHTGLYSGANVLTF. CDR3 DNA sequence: TGTGCCAGCAGCTATCACACGGGACTGTACTCTGGGGCCAACGTCCTGACTTTC.